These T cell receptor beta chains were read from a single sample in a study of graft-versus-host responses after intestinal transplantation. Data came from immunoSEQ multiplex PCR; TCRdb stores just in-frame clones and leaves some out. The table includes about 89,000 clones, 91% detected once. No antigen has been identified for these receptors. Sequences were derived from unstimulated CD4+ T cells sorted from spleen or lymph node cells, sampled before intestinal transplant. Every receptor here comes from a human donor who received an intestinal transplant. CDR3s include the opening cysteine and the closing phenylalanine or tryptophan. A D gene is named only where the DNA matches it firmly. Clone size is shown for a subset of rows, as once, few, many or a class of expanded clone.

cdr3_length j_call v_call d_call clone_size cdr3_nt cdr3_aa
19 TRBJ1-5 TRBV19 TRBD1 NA TGTGCCAGTAGTACCCTGGGGATTTTTGACAGGGAAATTAATCAGCCCCAGCATTTT CASSTLGIFDREINQPQHF
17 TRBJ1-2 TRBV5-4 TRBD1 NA TGTGCCAGCAGCGAGGCGGGAGGGATCGGGACAGGATATGGCTACACCTTC CASSEAGGIGTGYGYTF
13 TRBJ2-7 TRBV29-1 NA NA TGCAGCGTTGAAGCGGAGACCCACTACGAGCAGTACTTC CSVEAETHYEQYF
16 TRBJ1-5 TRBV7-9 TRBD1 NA TGTGTCAGCAGCCCTGGACAGGGAAGCAGCAATCAGCCCCAGCATTTT CVSSPGQGSSNQPQHF
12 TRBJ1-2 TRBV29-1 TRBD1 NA TGCAGCGTTGAGGACAGGAACTATGGCTACACCTTC CSVEDRNYGYTF
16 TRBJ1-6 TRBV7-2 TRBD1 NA TGTGCCAGCAGCCGCCAGGGGGGCGGCTATAATTCACCCCTCCACTTT CASSRQGGGYNSPLHF
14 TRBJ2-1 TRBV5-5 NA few TGTGCCAGCAGCGTACAGGGGAGGAACAATGAGCAGTTCTTC CASSVQGRNNEQFF
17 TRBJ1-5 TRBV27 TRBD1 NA TGTGCCAGCAGGAGATACTTACAGGGGGGGAGCAATCAGCCCCAGCATTTT CASRRYLQGGSNQPQHF
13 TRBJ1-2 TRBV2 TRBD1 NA TGTGCCAGCTCCCAGGGGGCTTCCTATGGCTACACCTTC CASSQGASYGYTF
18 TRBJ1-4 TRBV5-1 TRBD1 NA TGCGCCAGCAGCTTGGTACCGGGACAGGGAGGCAATAATGAAAAACTGTTTTTT CASSLVPGQGGNNEKLFF
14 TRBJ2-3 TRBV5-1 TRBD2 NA TGCGCCAGCAGCTTAGAACTAGCGGGGGACACGCAGTATTTT CASSLELAGDTQYF
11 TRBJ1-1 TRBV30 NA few TGTGCCTTCGGTGGCAGGGTACGAGCTTTCTTT CAFGGRVRAFF
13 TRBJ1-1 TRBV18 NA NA TGTGCCAGCTCGCCAGAATCGAGGACTGAAGCTTTCTTT CASSPESRTEAFF
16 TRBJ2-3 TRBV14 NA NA TGTGCCAGCAGCCCCCGACAGTTAACTAGCACAGATACGCAGTATTTT CASSPRQLTSTDTQYF
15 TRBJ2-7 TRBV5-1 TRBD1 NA TGCGCCAGCAGCTTGGCGACAGGGGGACCCTACGAGCAGTACTTC CASSLATGGPYEQYF
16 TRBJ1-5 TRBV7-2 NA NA TGTGCCAGCAGCTACACTTTTGGAGGCGTTAATCAGCCCCAGCATTTT CASSYTFGGVNQPQHF
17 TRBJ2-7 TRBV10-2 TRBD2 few TGCGCCAGCAGGCTGGGAGCGGGGGCCACTCGGTTCGGCGAGCAGTACTTC CASRLGAGATRFGEQYF
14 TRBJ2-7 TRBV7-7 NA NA TGTGCCAGCAGCGTAGGGGGGCCCTCCTACGAGCAGTACTTC CASSVGGPSYEQYF
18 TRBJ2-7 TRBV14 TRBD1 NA TGTGCCAGCAGCCAAACTTCCCGGGACAGGGACTTATGGGACGAGCAGTACTTC CASSQTSRDRDLWDEQYF
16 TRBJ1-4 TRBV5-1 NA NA TGCGCCAGCAGCTTAAGAGGCGTTGCAACTAATGAAAAACTGTTTTTT CASSLRGVATNEKLFF